The next 30 T cell receptor beta chains were all read from a single sample in a study of blood T cell repertoires in COVID-19. Sequenced by immunoSEQ multiplex PCR; TCRdb stores in-frame clones only, minus some. This sample yields 250,000 to 350,000 clones, of which roughly 88% are seen a single time; around 0.92% belongs to the top ten. Sequenced sample: PBMCs or T cells enriched from blood (not recorded which). All receptors derive from a woman under 40 who had recovered from COVID-19.

V and J are TRBV5-1 and TRBJ1-4; D is unresolved. Looked up from germline, CDR1 is SGHRS and CDR2 is YFSETQ. The V end lost 1 base, the J end lost 7 bases, and 17 bases lay between the germline ends. There are 16 residues in the CDR3. In nucleotides, the CDR3 is TGCGCCAGCAGCTTGAATATTGTCGCCTCGGGTGAAAAACTGTTTTTT. Translation: CASSLNIVASGEKLFF. The full variable domain, its missing parts supplied by reference TRBV5-1 and TRBJ1-4, is KAGVTQTPRYLIKTRGQQVTLSCSPISGHRSVSWYQQTPGQGLQFLFEYFSETQRNKGNFPGRFSGRQFSNSRSEMNVSTLELGDSALYLCASSLNIVASGEKLFFGSGTQLSVL.

This chain links TRBV14 with TRBJ1-1; TRBD1 aligns across 11 bases. CDR3 length equals 15 residues. The ends lost 4 bases at V and 1 base at J; junction bases unmatched: 2. The germline V gene has CDR1 SGHDN and CDR2 FVKESK. The CDR3: CASSRTGGGNTEAFF. CDR3 DNA sequence: TGTGCCAGCAGCCGGACAGGGGGCGGGAACACTGAAGCTTTCTTT.

This clone has just a few counts. V is TRBV2 and J is TRBJ1-5, with D possibly matching TRBD1 (5 bases). V shed 4 bases and J shed 9 bases, with 10 bases lying between them. The CDR3 totals 12 residues. The germline CDR1 and CDR2 sequences are SNHLY and FYNNEI. The DNA of the CDR3 is TGTGCCAGCAGTGGCCCCGGGGGGCCCCAGCATTTT. Its translation: CASSGPGGPQHF.

The chain uses TRBV5-5 and TRBJ2-7; 9 bases match TRBD1. With V trimmed by 0 bases and J by 3 bases, 1 base remained unmatched. Germline V gives CDR1 SGHKS, CDR2 YYEKEE (reference sequence). The CDR3 is made up of 14 amino acids. The CDR3 protein is CASSLGQGDYEQYF. CDR3 nucleotide sequence: TGTGCCAGCAGCTTGGGACAGGGGGACTACGAGCAGTACTTC.

The rearrangement links TRBV2 to TRBJ2-5; 9 bases map to TRBD1. V lost 6 bases to trimming and J lost 3 bases; unmatched junction nucleotides: 5. In germline, CDR1 is SNHLY, CDR2 FYNNEI. The CDR3 sequence is 14 residues long. This CDR3 reads CASRTGTGKETQYF. Written as DNA, the CDR3 is TGTGCCAGCAGGACCGGGACAGGGAAAGAGACCCAGTACTTC. Looking up the rest from reference TRBV2 and TRBJ2-5 gives the full variable domain: EPEVTQTPSHQVTQMGQEVILRCVPISNHLYFYWYRQILGQKVEFLVSFYNNEISEKSEIFDDQFSVERPDGSNFTLKIRSTKLEDSAMYFCASRTGTGKETQYFGPGTRLLVL.

This chain links TRBV9 with TRBJ2-2; D is undetermined. V gave up 0 bases and J gave up 3 bases, with 9 bases separating them. The CDR3 loop spans 15 amino acids. Germline values: CDR1 SGDLS, CDR2 YYNGEE. CDR3 residues: CASSVESRYTGELFF. CDR3 DNA: TGTGCCAGCAGCGTAGAATCCCGTTACACCGGGGAGCTGTTTTTT.

V is TRBV6-4 and J is TRBJ2-7; 7 bases match TRBD2. The CDR3 spans 19 residues. Germline-derived CDR1 and CDR2 are MRHNA and SNTAGT. V was pared by 9 bases and J by 2 bases, with 25 bases of the junction left unmatched. The CDR3 sequence: CARTSEVHAYPIGTYEQYF. The CDR3 DNA is TGTGCCAGAACTAGCGAGGTCCATGCGTACCCGATAGGAACCTACGAGCAGTACTTC.

This chain uses TRBV4-3 with TRBJ1-2; D not certain. V was trimmed by 0 bases and J by 8 bases, leaving 13 bases between them. The V gene's germline CDR1 is LGHNA and CDR2 YSLEER. There are 14 residues in the CDR3. CDR3 coding DNA: TGCGCCAGCAGCCAAGAGAGGGAGAAACTGGGCTACACCTTC. Amino acid sequence: CASSQEREKLGYTF.

This chain uses TRBV5-1 with TRBJ1-3; no clear D gene. From germline, CDR1 is SGHRS and CDR2 YFSETQ. Trimming stripped 0 bases from V and 4 bases from J, with 11 bases between. The CDR3 length is 15 residues. CDR3 coding DNA: TGCGCCAGCAGCTTGGGGGTAGCTCTCGGAAACACCATATATTTT. Protein product: CASSLGVALGNTIYF.

This clone was seen just once. At the DNA level, this CDR3 is encoded by other sequences in the same sample as well. The chain recombines TRBV12-3 or TRBV12-4 with TRBJ1-4; 7 bases line up with TRBD1. CDR3 length: 13 amino acids. V lost 8 bases and J lost 3; bases outside the gene matches: 3. The CDR3 reads CASLGQPNEKLFF. The DNA for the CDR3 is TGTGCCAGCCTGGGACAGCCTAATGAAAAACTGTTTTTT.

This clone was seen more than once but under ten times. The CDR3 protein is CATSDAGTTYEQYF. The CDR3 nucleotides are TGTGCCACCAGTGATGCCGGGACTACCTACGAGCAGTACTTC. The chain combines TRBV24-1 with TRBJ2-7; 7 bases map to TRBD2. The ends lost 3 bases at V and 2 bases at J; junction bases unmatched: 3. The CDR3 extends over 14 amino acids. Germline CDR1 reads KGHDR; CDR2 reads SFDVKD.

V gene TRBV11-2 combines with J gene TRBJ2-5; tentative D call: TRBD1 (6 bases). This CDR3 comprises 16 residues. The germline V gene has CDR1 SGHAT and CDR2 FQNNGV. Trimming left V 4 bases short and J 5 bases short, with 20 bases between. The CDR3 nucleotides read TGTGCCAGCAGCTCGACAACGACAGGTCATGGCGAGACCCAGTACTTC. Residues: CASSSTTTGHGETQYF.

This clone was seen a few times. The V gene is TRBV27, the J gene TRBJ1-4, with D possibly TRBD1 on 6 matching bases. Germline CDR1 MNHEY, CDR2 SMNVEV (reference sequence). This CDR3 is 15 amino acids long. Trimming removed 6 bases at V and 2 bases at J, with 13 bases between. CDR3 DNA: TGTGCCAGCAGGGTAGGGACAAGGACTAATGAAAAACTGTTTTTT. Translation gives CASRVGTRTNEKLFF.

The chain employs TRBV20-1 and TRBJ2-2; D call uncertain. The CDR3 has 11 amino acids. Germline CDR1 DFQATT, CDR2 SNEGSKA (reference sequence). Trimming pared 5 bases from V and 6 bases from J, leaving 7 bases between. The CDR3 sequence: CSAVRPGELFF. The DNA of the CDR3 is TGCAGTGCTGTTCGTCCCGGGGAGCTGTTTTTT.

This rearrangement joins TRBV21-1 to TRBJ2-7; the D call TRBD2 from the table was never checked on the DNA. TRBV21-1 is given as a pseudogene. The CDR3 extends over 20 amino acids. This CDR3 is CASIGTGGTSGGLSSYEQYF. The CDR3 DNA is TGTGCCAGCATAGGGACAGGGGGAACTAGCGGGGGATTGAGCTCCTACGAGCAGTACTTC.

This chain links TRBV5-1 with TRBJ2-1; the D gene is possibly TRBD2 (6 bases). CDR3 length: 15 residues. Germline V gives CDR1 SGHRS, CDR2 YFSETQ. Trimming pared 4 bases from V and 3 bases from J, leaving 14 bases between. In DNA form, the CDR3 reads TGCGCCAGCAGCCTGTGGGCGGGGATCTACAATGAGCAGTTCTTC. Amino acids: CASSLWAGIYNEQFF.

The chain employs TRBV15 and TRBJ1-6; TRBD1 aligns across 9 bases. With 6 bases clipped from V and 0 bases from J, the junction kept 0 bases outside the gene matches. Looked up from germline, CDR1 is LNHNV and CDR2 is YYDKDF (reference sequence). This CDR3 is 15 amino acids long. CDR3 coding DNA: TGTGCCACCAGGGACAGGGGCTCCTATAATTCACCCCTCCACTTT. Protein: CATRDRGSYNSPLHF.

The V gene is TRBV19, the J gene TRBJ2-7; the match to TRBD2 covers 11 bases. V lost 6 bases, J lost 2 bases, and 24 bases stayed unmatched. CDR3 size: 21 residues. CDR1 is LNHDA and CDR2 is SQIVND in the germline V gene (reference sequence). CDR3 DNA sequence: TGTGCCAGTAGAGGCCCCGGTGGGACTAGCGGCCGATTTACCTCGCCCTACGAGCAGTACTTC. Protein sequence: CASRGPGGTSGRFTSPYEQYF.

This clone was seen a single time. The chain couples TRBV9 to TRBJ1-2; TRBD1 is a possible D gene (6 bases). Trimming removed 7 bases at V and 0 bases at J, with 16 bases between. Per germline, CDR1 SGDLS and CDR2 YYNGEE. This CDR3 contains 15 residues. CDR3 in DNA: TGTGCCAGCCGCGGGGGGGGCGGAGCTAACTATGGCTACACCTTC. Translating gives CASRGGGGANYGYTF.

The chain is built from TRBV9 and TRBJ1-2; 7 bases map to TRBD1. Unmatched junction bases numbered 5, after V lost 0 bases and J lost 3 bases. Germline CDR1 reads SGDLS; CDR2 reads YYNGEE. CDR3 length: 15 residues. Here the CDR3 DNA reads TGTGCCAGCAGCGTAGAAGGGGGCCCTTACTATGGCTACACCTTC. This codes for CASSVEGGPYYGYTF.

The chain links TRBV5-1 to TRBJ2-1, with a tentative D call TRBD2 (6 bases). V was trimmed by 7 bases and J by 6 bases, leaving 8 bases between them. Germline V CDR1 and CDR2: SGHRS, YFSETQ. CDR3 length: 11 residues. The CDR3 sequence is CASGGSNEQFF. CDR3 DNA: TGCGCCAGCGGGGGGAGCAATGAGCAGTTCTTC.

The V gene is TRBV6-2 or TRBV6-3, the J gene TRBJ2-1; a possible D gene is TRBD1 (6 bases). Germline V gene lookup returns CDR1 MNHEY and CDR2 SVGEGT. V gave up 0 bases and J gave up 4 bases, with 10 bases separating them. CDR3 size: 15 residues. CDR3 protein: CASSYSGTPYNEQFF. The CDR3 bases are TGTGCCAGCAGTTACTCTGGGACACCATACAATGAGCAGTTCTTC.

The CDR3 sequence: CATRRTGGVHTGELFF. In nucleotides, the CDR3 is TGTGCCACCAGACGGACAGGGGGTGTGCACACCGGGGAGCTGTTTTTT. This rearrangement joins TRBV15 to TRBJ2-2, with 10 bases identical to TRBD1. The CDR3 is 16 residues long. J was trimmed by 3 bases and V by 6 bases; bases with no gene match: 7. CDR1 and CDR2 from the germline V gene are LNHNV and YYDKDF (reference sequence).

J is TRBJ1-2 and V is TRBV5-5, with 7 bases fitting TRBD1. This CDR3 is 17 amino acids long. Germline V CDR1 and CDR2: SGHKS, YYEKEE (reference sequence). The V gene end was trimmed by 0 bases and the J gene end by 4 bases; junction bases not matched to a gene: 12. The CDR3 loop reads CASSLASGQPRVYGYTF. CDR3 DNA sequence: TGTGCCAGCAGCTTGGCCTCGGGACAGCCGCGAGTCTATGGCTACACCTTC.

The chain combines TRBV24-1 with TRBJ2-3, with D perhaps matching TRBD1 (5 bases). The CDR3 has 16 residues. Looked up from germline, CDR1 is KGHDR and CDR2 is SFDVKD. Trimming took off 1 base at V and 14 bases at J, with 24 bases between the two ends. CDR3 in amino acids: CATSDFGLQEPRRLYF. CDR3 in DNA: TGTGCCACCAGTGATTTCGGGCTACAGGAGCCCCGAAGGCTGTATTTT.

A few counts support this clone. The rearrangement uses TRBV7-3 and TRBJ2-7; 9 bases align to TRBD2. The V gene end was trimmed by 4 bases and the J gene end by 6 bases; junction bases not matched to a gene: 10. The CDR3 is 15 residues long. Germline CDR1 SGHTA, CDR2 FQGTGA. The CDR3 protein is CASSSLGLALTEQYF. CDR3 DNA: TGTGCCAGCAGCTCGCTGGGACTAGCTTTAACCGAGCAGTACTTC.

CDR3 protein: CASSQGASGGPLFF. CDR3 coding DNA: TGTGCCAGCAGCCAAGGTGCTAGCGGGGGGCCCCTCTTCTTC. The rearrangement links TRBV3-1 (or the pseudogene TRBV3-2) to TRBJ2-1, with 11 bases aligning to TRBD2. Germline V lookup: CDR1 LGHDT, CDR2 YNNKEL (reference sequence). The CDR3 has 14 residues. Trimming removed 1 base from V and 16 bases from J; junction bases left unmatched: 9.

The V call is TRBV3-1 (or the pseudogene TRBV3-2), the J call TRBJ2-3; tentative D call: TRBD2 (6 bases). V was shortened by 1 base and J by 5 bases, with 10 bases between the two germline ends. CDR1 and CDR2 from the germline V gene are LGHDT and YNNKEL (reference sequence). The length of the CDR3 is 14 residues. CDR3 in DNA: TGTGCCAGCAGCCAAGGCCTGGGAGGAGATACGCAGTATTTT. Protein: CASSQGLGGDTQYF.

The gene calls are TRBV30 and TRBJ1-5; tentatively, D is TRBD1 (6 bases). V shed 2 bases and J shed 6 bases, with 17 bases lying between them. The CDR3 contains 15 residues. Germline CDR1 and CDR2: GTSNPN and SVGIG (reference sequence). The CDR3 DNA sequence: TGTGCCTGGAGTACCCACGGGACAAAGTTTCAGCCCCAGCATTTT. Protein sequence: CAWSTHGTKFQPQHF. The complete variable domain, with remaining parts taken from reference TRBV30 and TRBJ1-5, reads SQTIHQWPATLVQPVGSPLSLECTVEGTSNPNLYWYRQAAGRGLQLLFYSVGIGQISSEVPQNLSASRPQDRQFILSSKKLLLSDSGFYLCAWSTHGTKFQPQHFGDGTRLSIL.

V is TRBV4-1 and J is TRBJ1-2, with a tentative D call TRBD1 (5 bases). This CDR3 spans 18 amino acids. Per the germline V gene, CDR1 is MGHRA and CDR2 is YSYEKL. V shed 2 bases and J shed 4 bases, with 23 bases lying between them. The CDR3 sequence: CASSQIGLPGVVGYGYTF. CDR3 coding DNA: TGCGCCAGCAGCCAAATAGGTCTCCCGGGGGTCGTAGGCTATGGCTACACCTTC.